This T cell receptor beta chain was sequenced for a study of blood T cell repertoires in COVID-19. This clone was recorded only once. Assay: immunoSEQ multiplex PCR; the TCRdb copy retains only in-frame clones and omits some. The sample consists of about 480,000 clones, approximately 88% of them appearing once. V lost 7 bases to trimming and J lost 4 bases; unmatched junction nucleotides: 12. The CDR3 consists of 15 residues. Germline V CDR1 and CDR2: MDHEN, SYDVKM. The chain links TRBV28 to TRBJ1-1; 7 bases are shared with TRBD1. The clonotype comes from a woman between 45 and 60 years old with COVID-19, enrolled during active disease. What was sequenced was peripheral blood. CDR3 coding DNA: TGTGCCAGCAACCTCCAAGGGTCAGGGGGCACTGAAGCTTTCTTT. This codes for CASNLQGSGGTEAFF. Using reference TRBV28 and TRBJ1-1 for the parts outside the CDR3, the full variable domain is DVKVTQSSRYLVKRTGEKVFLECVQDMDHENMFWYRQDPGLGLRLIYFSYDVKMKEKGDIPEGYSVSREKKERFSLILESASTNQTSMYLCASNLQGSGGTEAFFGQGTRLTVV.